This passage covers 15 T cell receptor beta chains from one sample sequenced in a study of blood T cell repertoires in COVID-19. Measured with immunoSEQ multiplex PCR; TCRdb has only the in-frame clones, and not every one. This sample has fewer than 70,000 clones, with roughly 84% found just once. The sequencing input was peripheral blood. All receptors derive from a man aged 50-60 years with active COVID-19.

The gene calls are TRBV5-1 and TRBJ1-2; 9 bases map to TRBD1. The germline gives CDR1 SGHRS, CDR2 YFSETQ. After removal of 3 bases from V and 3 bases from J, the junction contained 6 bases not matched to a gene. The CDR3 runs 15 residues. As DNA, the CDR3 is TGCGCCAGCAGCTCGGGGACAGGGCGGGACTATGGCTACACCTTC. This codes for CASSSGTGRDYGYTF.

This clone was counted only a few times. The chain recombines TRBV7-2 with TRBJ1-5, with a tentative D call TRBD1 (5 bases). V was pared by 4 bases and J by 5 bases, with 12 bases between. CDR3 length: 14 amino acids. Germline V CDR1 and CDR2: SGHTA, FQGNSA. The CDR3 reads CASSSMGGDQPQHF. Here the CDR3 DNA reads TGTGCCAGCAGCTCAATGGGGGGGGATCAGCCCCAGCATTTT.

The chain recombines TRBV7-2 with TRBJ2-1, with a tentative D call TRBD2 (6 bases). Germline V lookup: CDR1 SGHTA, CDR2 FQGNSA. This CDR3 spans 16 amino acids. V lost 2 bases and J 4 bases, leaving 15 bases between the germline ends. CDR3 DNA: TGTGCCAGCAGCTTAAATGGTCGGAGGGGATACAATGAGCAGTTCTTC. This gives the protein CASSLNGRRGYNEQFF.

The chain carries TRBV6-5 and TRBJ2-5; D perhaps matches TRBD2 (6 bases). Germline V gene data show CDR1 as MNHEY and CDR2 as SVGAGI. Trimming removed 7 bases from V and 0 bases from J, with 12 bases in between. This CDR3 is built from 14 residues. This CDR3 is CASTGDSNQETQYF. The CDR3 DNA reads as TGTGCCAGCACGGGAGACAGCAACCAAGAGACCCAGTACTTC.

The chain combines TRBV28 with TRBJ1-1; the match to TRBD1 covers 10 bases. The CDR3 totals 15 residues. V was clipped by 5 bases and J by 8 bases; unmatched bases: 11. The germline V gene encodes CDR1 MDHEN and CDR2 SYDVKM. CDR3 in DNA: TGTGCCAGCAGTCTAATACCGGGACAGGGGCCCGAAGCTTTCTTT. Amino acid sequence: CASSLIPGQGPEAFF.

The rearrangement uses TRBV2 and TRBJ2-1; tentatively, D is TRBD2 (5 bases). Germline CDR1 reads SNHLY; CDR2 reads FYNNEI. The V end lost 6 bases, the J end lost 6 bases, and 9 bases lay between the germline ends. The CDR3 covers 12 residues. The CDR3 spells CASRERGNEQFF. The CDR3 DNA is TGTGCCAGCAGGGAACGGGGCAATGAGCAGTTCTTC. The variable domain in full, completed from reference TRBV2 and TRBJ2-1, reads EPEVTQTPSHQVTQMGQEVILRCVPISNHLYFYWYRQILGQKVEFLVSFYNNEISEKSEIFDDQFSVERPDGSNFTLKIRSTKLEDSAMYFCASRERGNEQFFGPGTRLTVL.

The table lists this clone with a few counts. V is TRBV2 and J is TRBJ2-1; 16 nucleotides align to TRBD2. Germline V gene sequence: CDR1 SNHLY, CDR2 FYNNEI. The V segment lost 6 bases and the J segment 7 bases; nucleotides outside the gene matches: 3. CDR3 size: 15 residues. CDR3 DNA sequence: TGTGCCAGCAGGGGACTAGCGGGAGGGAATAATGAGCAGTTCTTC. Translated: CASRGLAGGNNEQFF.

V usage is TRBV3-1 (or the pseudogene TRBV3-2) and J usage is TRBJ2-3, with D maybe TRBD1 (5 bases). The germline V gene encodes CDR1 LGHDT and CDR2 YNNKEL (reference sequence). Trimming took off 1 base at V and 6 bases at J, with 11 bases between the two ends. The CDR3 is made up of 14 amino acids. The CDR3 nucleotides read TGTGCCAGCAGCCAAGGCTATGGGGCGGATACGCAGTATTTT. It codes for CASSQGYGADTQYF.

A remark on this clone: The same CDR3 also results from other DNA sequences found in this sample. The chain links TRBV6-5 to TRBJ1-5; 7 nucleotides align to TRBD1. This CDR3 contains 14 residues. Per the germline V gene, CDR1 is MNHEY and CDR2 is SVGAGI. Trimming at V came to 5 bases and at J to 4 bases, leaving 5 bases not matched to a gene. The CDR3 DNA reads TGTGCCAGCAGTCCCGACAGGGTAAATCAGCCCCAGCATTTT. As protein: CASSPDRVNQPQHF.

The gene calls are TRBV4-3 and TRBJ2-1; tentatively, D is TRBD1 (5 bases). Trimming cost V 0 bases and J 0 bases, with 24 bases left between them. Germline assignment: CDR1 LGHNA and CDR2 YSLEER. The CDR3 contains 21 residues. The CDR3 bases are TGCGCCAGCAGCCAAGATGCAAGGGGTCTAGGAGCCCCGAGCTCCTACAATGAGCAGTTCTTC. It yields the protein CASSQDARGLGAPSSYNEQFF.

The V and J genes are TRBV9 and TRBJ1-3; D remains unclear. The V gene lost 3 bases and the J gene lost 0 bases, with 13 bases spanning the gap. The germline V gene encodes CDR1 SGDLS and CDR2 YYNGEE. This CDR3 is 16 amino acids long. CDR3 sequence reads: CASSASGTSSGNTIYF. DNA for the CDR3: TGTGCCAGCAGCGCGTCCGGTACGAGCTCTGGAAACACCATATATTTT.

This clone is labeled as medium-sized (0.01 to 0.1%). CDR3 sequence: CASSQDRDRYTEAFF. The CDR3 nucleotides are TGCGCCAGCAGCCAAGATAGGGACAGGTACACTGAAGCTTTCTTT. The chain couples TRBV4-1 to TRBJ1-1; TRBD1 matches at 8 bases. CDR3 length equals 15 residues. Germline assignment: CDR1 MGHRA and CDR2 YSYEKL. Trimming removed 0 bases from V and 3 bases from J; junction bases left unmatched: 3.

The rearrangement joins TRBV18 to TRBJ1-1; 8 positions agree with TRBD1. After removal of 2 bases from V and 0 bases from J, the junction contained 5 bases not matched to a gene. From germline, CDR1 is KGHSH and CDR2 LQKENI. The CDR3 covers 16 residues. The CDR3 protein is CASSPTTGALNTEAFF. The CDR3 DNA follows: TGTGCCAGCTCACCAACGACAGGGGCGCTGAACACTGAAGCTTTCTTT. Looking up the rest from reference TRBV18 and TRBJ1-1 gives the full variable domain: NAGVMQNPRHLVRRRGQEARLRCSPMKGHSHVYWYRQLPEEGLKFMVYLQKENIIDESGMPKERFSAEFPKEGPSILRIQQVVRGDSAAYFCASSPTTGALNTEAFFGQGTRLTVV.

This CDR3 reads CASSRLHGQGARNQPQHF. CDR3 DNA: TGTGCCAGCAGTCGCTTACATGGACAGGGGGCAAGGAATCAGCCCCAGCATTTT. This rearrangement joins TRBV6-2 or TRBV6-3 to TRBJ1-5; TRBD1 agrees at 11 bases. This CDR3 spans 18 amino acids. Germline CDR1 is MNHEY and CDR2 is SVGEGT. The ends lost 5 bases at V and 4 bases at J; junction bases unmatched: 13.

The V and J genes are TRBV28 and TRBJ1-1; D ambiguous. This CDR3 comprises 15 residues. Trimming left V 4 bases short and J 6 bases short, with 18 bases between. Germline V gene sequence: CDR1 MDHEN, CDR2 SYDVKM. The CDR3 loop reads CASSSPASGTAEAFF. In DNA form, the CDR3 reads TGTGCCAGCAGTTCCCCAGCATCGGGAACGGCTGAAGCTTTCTTT.